One sample yielded the 25 T cell receptor beta chains listed below, sequenced in a study of identical twins. One entry per CDR3 protein, called by TCRdb with MiXCR from the 5' RACE reads. The profile shows 1.5 million to 2 million distinct CDR3 sequences, less than 35% of them singletons. The sequenced sample was cord blood. The receptors originated from a newborn girl in good health.

This clonotype was observed a handful of times. J is TRBJ1-3 and V is TRBV15, with D possibly matching TRBD1 (6 bases). From germline, CDR1 is LNHNV and CDR2 YYDKDF (reference sequence). Trimming stripped 3 bases from V and 1 base from J, with 10 bases between. This CDR3 has 15 residues. CDR3: CATSSLQGSGNTIYF. The CDR3 DNA reads as TGTGCCACCAGCAGTCTACAGGGATCTGGAAACACCATATATTTT. Full variable domain (outside the CDR3, taken from reference TRBV15 and TRBJ1-3): DAMVIQNPRYQVTQFGKPVTLSCSQTLNHNVMYWYQQKSSQAPKLLFHYYDKDFNNEADTPDNFQSRRPNTSFCFLDIRSPGLGDTAMYLCATSSLQGSGNTIYFGEGSWLTVV.

The chain uses TRBV6-6 and TRBJ2-3, with D hard to call. The CDR3 has 13 amino acids. Trimming left V 2 bases short and J 4 bases short, with 7 bases between. CDR1 and CDR2 (germline): MNHNY, SVGAGI (reference sequence). CDR3 sequence: CASSYGIADTQYF. In nucleotides, the CDR3 is TGTGCCAGCAGTTACGGCATAGCAGATACGCAGTATTTT.

CDR3 coding DNA: TGTGCCAGCAGTTCGGCAGGGGGAGTTGGGGGTGAAAAACTGTTTTTT. As protein: CASSSAGGVGGEKLFF. The J gene is TRBJ1-4, the V gene TRBV28; 7 nucleotides agree with TRBD1. The CDR3 sequence is 16 residues long. The V segment lost 4 bases and the J segment 7 bases; nucleotides outside the gene matches: 12. Germline CDR1 reads MDHEN; CDR2 reads SYDVKM.

This clonotype occurred many times. This chain links TRBV3-1 with TRBJ2-1; no reliable D call. CDR3 length: 13 amino acids. The V end was cut by 3 bases, the J end by 3 bases, with 6 bases between. Germline CDR1 is LGHDT and CDR2 is YNNKEL (reference sequence). This CDR3 reads CASSQWIYNEQFF. CDR3 DNA: TGTGCCAGCAGCCAGTGGATCTACAATGAGCAGTTCTTC.

The gene calls are TRBV7-2 and TRBJ2-1; D not certain. V was shortened by 5 bases and J by 6 bases, with 17 bases between the two germline ends. CDR1 SGHTA and CDR2 FQGNSA come from the germline V gene. There are 15 residues in the CDR3. The CDR3 sequence: CASSLKTDHINEQFF. CDR3 nucleotides: TGTGCCAGCAGCCTTAAAACGGATCACATCAATGAGCAGTTCTTC.

This clonotype was observed a few times. The gene calls are TRBV20-1 and TRBJ1-2; 8 bases are shared with TRBD1. Germline CDR1 reads DFQATT; CDR2 reads SNEGSKA (reference sequence). This CDR3 is 12 amino acids long. The J segment lost 6 bases and the V segment lost 6 bases, leaving 6 bases of the junction unmatched. In DNA, the CDR3 is TGCAGTGCCCTGGACAGGGCCCATGGCTACACCTTC. Its protein product is CSALDRAHGYTF.

V gene TRBV11-2 combines with J gene TRBJ2-7; D remains unclear. V lost 8 bases and J 6 bases, leaving 5 bases between the germline ends. From germline, CDR1 is SGHAT and CDR2 FQNNGV. The CDR3 covers 9 residues. The CDR3 protein is CASGVEQYF. As DNA, the CDR3 is TGTGCCAGCGGCGTCGAGCAGTACTTC.

This clonotype came up a few times. J is TRBJ2-4 and V is TRBV20-1; D remains unclear. Germline lookup yields CDR1 DFQATT and CDR2 SNEGSKA (reference sequence). Trimming took 2 bases from V and 11 from J, leaving 10 bases between them. CDR3 length equals 11 residues. The CDR3: CSARSSVFQYF. CDR3 in DNA: TGCAGTGCTAGATCCTCGGTTTTTCAGTACTTC.

This clonotype was found a few times. The chain recombines TRBV4-2 with TRBJ2-2; unclear D gene. The CDR3 extends over 16 amino acids. Germline V CDR1 and CDR2: LGHNA, YNFKEQ. The ends were cut back, 1 base at V and 5 bases at J, with 14 bases in the middle. The DNA for the CDR3 is TGTGCCAGCAGCCAAGTCAGTGGTCGAACGACCGGGGAGCTGTTTTTT. Translation: CASSQVSGRTTGELFF.

This clonotype was found a few times. The rearrangement uses TRBV25-1 and TRBJ2-7, with a weak D call TRBD2 (5 bases). This CDR3 comprises 13 residues. Trimming left V 3 bases short and J 3 bases short, with 9 bases between. Germline CDR1 MGHDK, CDR2 SYGVNS. The CDR3 sequence is CASSEELDYEQYF. DNA for the CDR3: TGTGCCAGCAGTGAGGAACTAGACTACGAGCAGTACTTC.

J is TRBJ2-3 and V is TRBV15, with a weak D call TRBD2 (6 bases). V was trimmed by 2 bases and J by 0 bases, leaving 9 bases between them. This CDR3 has 15 amino acids. Germline V gene sequence: CDR1 LNHNV, CDR2 YYDKDF (reference sequence). The CDR3 DNA follows: TGTGCCACCAGCAGAAGGGACTCTAGCACAGATACGCAGTATTTT. Amino acid sequence: CATSRRDSSTDTQYF.

This clonotype was seen a handful of times. The genes are TRBV12-3 or TRBV12-4 and TRBJ2-1; D ambiguous. The ends were cut back, 6 bases at V and 7 bases at J, with 25 bases in the middle. The CDR3 covers 17 residues. CDR3: CASSLAFLRSEKNEQFF. The CDR3 DNA is TGTGCCAGCAGCTTGGCTTTCTTACGGAGTGAAAAAAATGAGCAGTTCTTC.

This clonotype has just a few counts. A read error is possible here, since a much larger clone lies one base away. J is TRBJ2-1 and V is TRBV10-3; 8 bases fit TRBD2. This CDR3 has 15 amino acids. The germline CDR1 and CDR2 sequences are ENHRY and SYGVKD. With V trimmed by 6 bases and J by 0 bases, 4 bases remained unmatched. CDR3 loop: CAISVAGSSYNEQFF. In DNA form, the CDR3 reads TGTGCCATCAGCGTAGCGGGGAGCTCCTACAATGAGCAGTTCTTC.

This chain uses TRBV5-6 with TRBJ2-7; weak D call: TRBD2 (6 bases). Germline CDR1 and CDR2: SGHDT and YYEEEE. The CDR3 totals 16 residues. V was cut by 4 bases and J by 0 bases, with 17 bases left in between. CDR3 amino acids: CASSLSLAVSSYEQYF. In nucleotides, the CDR3 is TGTGCCAGCAGCCTGTCACTAGCTGTGAGCTCCTACGAGCAGTACTTC.

The chain uses TRBV20-1 and TRBJ1-5; 9 nucleotides line up with TRBD1. Germline V gene sequence: CDR1 DFQATT, CDR2 SNEGSKA (reference sequence). This CDR3 has 13 amino acids. V lost 4 bases to trimming and J lost 5 bases; unmatched junction nucleotides: 3. CDR3 coding DNA: TGCAGTGCTAACCGGGACAGGGATCAGCCCCAGCATTTT. Translated, it gives CSANRDRDQPQHF.

This clonotype was found a few times. The chain employs TRBV20-1 and TRBJ2-7; 7 bases align to TRBD1. The J segment lost 1 base and the V segment lost 6 bases, leaving 6 bases of the junction unmatched. There are 13 residues in the CDR3. Germline loops: CDR1 DFQATT, CDR2 SNEGSKA (reference sequence). DNA of the CDR3: TGCAGTGCCCGGGACAGCAAATCCTACGAGCAGTACTTC. It specifies CSARDSKSYEQYF.

The chain's CDR3 is CASSQLGTHYNEQYF. DNA of the CDR3: TGTGCCAGCAGCCAACTCGGGACCCACTACAATGAGCAGTACTTC. The rearrangement links TRBV14 to TRBJ2-5; D may be TRBD1 or TRBD2 (5 bases each). The length of the CDR3 is 15 residues. Trimming cost V 2 bases and J 11 bases, with 21 bases left between them. Germline-derived CDR1 and CDR2 are SGHDN and FVKESK.

To note about this clonotype: One junction end does not reproduce the germline sequence, and a read error may be involved. The V gene is TRBV7-7, the J gene TRBJ2-1; 9 bases are a match to TRBD2. This CDR3 spans 14 amino acids. CDR1 is SSHAT and CDR2 is FNYEAQ in the germline V gene (reference sequence). The CDR3 spells CASSSASGTGEQFF. The CDR3 DNA reads TGTGCTAGCAGCTCGGCTAGCGGGACTGGTGAGCAGTTCTTC. Full variable domain (outside the CDR3, taken from reference TRBV7-7 and TRBJ2-1): GAGVSQSPRYKVTKRGQDVTLRCDPISSHATLYWYQQALGQGPEFLTYFNYEAQPDKSGLPSDRFSAERPEGSISTLTIQRTEQRDSAMYRCASSSASGTGEQFFGPGTRLTVL.

This clonotype was seen more than once but under ten times. This chain joins TRBV10-3 and TRBJ2-3; 9 positions agree with TRBD2. The V segment lost 3 bases and the J segment 4 bases; nucleotides outside the gene matches: 8. The CDR3 loop spans 16 amino acids. Per the germline V gene, CDR1 is ENHRY and CDR2 is SYGVKD. CDR3 DNA: TGTGCCATCAGTGAAAGGATTAGCGGGAGAGCAGATACGCAGTATTTT. Residues: CAISERISGRADTQYF.

This clonotype has just a few counts. This chain connects TRBV4-2 to TRBJ2-3, with D perhaps TRBD2 (6 bases). The CDR3 loop spans 15 amino acids. V was shortened by 0 bases and J by 8 bases, with 15 bases between the two germline ends. CDR1 and CDR2 (germline): LGHNA, YNFKEQ. The CDR3 spells CASSQDWRGLGTQYF. The CDR3 DNA reads as TGTGCCAGCAGCCAAGACTGGCGGGGCCTAGGTACGCAGTATTTT.

This clonotype turned up a few times. The V call is TRBV24-1, the J call TRBJ1-5, with 7 bases lining up with TRBD1. The V gene's germline CDR1 is KGHDR and CDR2 SFDVKD. The CDR3 extends over 14 amino acids. The V segment lost 5 bases and the J segment 5 bases; nucleotides outside the gene matches: 5. This CDR3 is CATSGGTADQPQHF. CDR3 sequence (DNA): TGTGCCACCAGTGGCGGGACAGCGGATCAGCCCCAGCATTTT.

The CDR3 reads CSAENRGGFYNEQFF. The CDR3 DNA sequence: TGCAGTGCTGAAAACAGGGGTGGGTTCTACAATGAGCAGTTCTTC. This rearrangement joins TRBV20-1 to TRBJ2-1, with TRBD1 identical over 7 bases. The V segment lost 5 bases and the J segment 3 bases; nucleotides outside the gene matches: 10. The V gene's germline CDR1 is DFQATT and CDR2 SNEGSKA (reference sequence). CDR3 length: 15 amino acids.

Concerning this clonotype itself: Mismatch with germline at one junction end may stem from a read error. V gene TRBV24-1 combines with J gene TRBJ2-3, with TRBD1 matching over 8 bases. CDR1 is KGHDR and CDR2 is SFDVKD in the germline V gene. The CDR3 length is 16 residues. The CDR3 protein is CATSDRSTGETGTQYF. DNA for the CDR3: TGTGCCACCAGTGACCGATCGACAGGGGAGACAGGTACGCAGTATTTT.

V is TRBV11-2 and J is TRBJ1-2, with 11 positions matching TRBD1. Germline V CDR1 and CDR2: SGHAT, FQNNGV. The CDR3 covers 15 residues. V lost 5 bases, J lost 5 bases, and 7 bases stayed unmatched. As DNA, the CDR3 is TGTGCCAGCAGCGACGGACAGGGGGCTTCATATGGCTACACCTTC. It is translated as CASSDGQGASYGYTF. The variable domain in full, completed from reference TRBV11-2 and TRBJ1-2, reads EAGVAQSPRYKIIEKRQSVAFWCNPISGHATLYWYQQILGQGPKLLIQFQNNGVVDDSQLPKDRFSAERLKGVDSTLKIQPAKLEDSAVYLCASSDGQGASYGYTFGSGTRLTVV.

About this clonotype: At one end the junction does not follow the germline gene, possibly because of a read error. The J gene is TRBJ2-1, the V gene TRBV27; TRBD2 matches at 9 bases. CDR1 is MNHEY and CDR2 is SMNVEV in the germline V gene (reference sequence). The CDR3 covers 14 residues. CDR3: CASSPGTSHNEQLF. The CDR3 nucleotides are TGTGCCAGCAGTCCGGGGACTAGCCACAATGAGCAGTTATTC.